The clone carrying this T cell receptor beta chain was counted between two and nine times. This entry comes from a study of blood T cells in healthy people across ages. Germline CDR1 is DFQATT and CDR2 is SNEGSKA (reference sequence). The CDR3 has 15 residues. Trimming removed 2 bases at V and 5 bases at J, with 15 bases between. The use of a sample-barcoded 5' primer and a J-beta primer mix characterized a second PCR of roughly 6 to 11 cycles. Each CDR3 protein is one row after TCRdb ran MiXCR on the 5' RACE reads. The sample shows approximately 2,000,000 distinct CDR3 sequences, roughly two fifths of them seen only once.

The chain employs TRBV20-1 and TRBJ1-4, with D tentatively TRBD1 (5 bases). Sequencing was performed on blood. This TCR derives from a human donor in good health. CDR3 loop: CSARSGGPPNEKLFF. The CDR3 DNA is TGCAGTGCTAGATCTGGGGGACCGCCAAATGAAAAACTGTTTTTT.